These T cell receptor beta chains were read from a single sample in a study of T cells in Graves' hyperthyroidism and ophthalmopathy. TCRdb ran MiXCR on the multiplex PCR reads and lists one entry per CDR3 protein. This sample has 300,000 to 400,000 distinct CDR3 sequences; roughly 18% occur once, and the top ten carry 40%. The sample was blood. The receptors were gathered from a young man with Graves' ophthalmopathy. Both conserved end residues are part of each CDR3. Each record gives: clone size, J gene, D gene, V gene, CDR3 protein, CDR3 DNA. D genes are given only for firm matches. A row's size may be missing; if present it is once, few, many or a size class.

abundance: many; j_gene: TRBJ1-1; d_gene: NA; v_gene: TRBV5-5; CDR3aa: CASSHPKSEAFF; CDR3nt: TGTGCCAGCAGCCACCCCAAGAGTGAAGCTTTCTTT
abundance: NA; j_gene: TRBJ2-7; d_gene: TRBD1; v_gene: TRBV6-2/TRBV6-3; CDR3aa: CASSYRYGTGVLEQYF; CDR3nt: TGTGCCAGCAGTTACCGATACGGGACAGGGGTCCTCGAGCAGTACTTC
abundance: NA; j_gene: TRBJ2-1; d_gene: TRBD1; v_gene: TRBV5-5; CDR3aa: CASSSATGAANEQFF; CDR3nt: TGTGCCAGCAGCTCGGCGACAGGGGCAGCCAATGAGCAGTTCTTC
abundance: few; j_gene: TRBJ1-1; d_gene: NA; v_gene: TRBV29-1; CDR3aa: CSVEDGAEWGTEAFF; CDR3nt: TGCAGCGTTGAAGATGGGGCAGAGTGGGGCACTGAAGCTTTCTTT
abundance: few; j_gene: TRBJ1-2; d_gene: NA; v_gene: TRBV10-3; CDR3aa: CAISAGAGDYGYTF; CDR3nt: TGTGCCATCAGTGCCGGGGCCGGGGACTATGGCTACACCTTC
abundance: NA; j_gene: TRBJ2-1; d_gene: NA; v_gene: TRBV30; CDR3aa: CAWSVQPNEQFF; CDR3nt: TGTGCCTGGAGTGTACAGCCCAATGAGCAGTTCTTC
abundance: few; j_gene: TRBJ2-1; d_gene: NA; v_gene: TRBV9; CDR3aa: CASSVDGNSYNEQFF; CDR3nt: TGTGCCAGCAGCGTAGACGGGAACTCCTACAATGAGCAGTTCTTC
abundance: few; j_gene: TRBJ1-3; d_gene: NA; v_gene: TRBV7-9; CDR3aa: CASSLSTGGNTIYF; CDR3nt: TGTGCCAGCAGCTTATCAACAGGGGGAAACACCATATATTTT
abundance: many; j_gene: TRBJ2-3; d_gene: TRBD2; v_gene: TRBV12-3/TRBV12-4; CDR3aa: CASSKLAGDRLFPTDTQYF; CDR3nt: TGTGCCAGCAGCAAACTAGCGGGGGACCGCCTTTTCCCCACAGATACGCAGTATTTT
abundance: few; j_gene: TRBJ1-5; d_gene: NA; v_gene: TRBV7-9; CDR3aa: CASSKGNLESNQPQHF; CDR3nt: TGTGCCAGCAGCAAGGGAAACCTGGAGAGCAATCAGCCCCAGCATTTT
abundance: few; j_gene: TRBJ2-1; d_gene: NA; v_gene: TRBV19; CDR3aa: CASSIERRHEQFF; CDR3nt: TGTGCCAGTAGTATAGAGCGTAGGCATGAGCAGTTCTTC
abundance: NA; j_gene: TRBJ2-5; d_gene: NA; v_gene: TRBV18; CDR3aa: CASSPPALETQYF; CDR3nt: TGTGCCAGCTCACCCCCCGCCTTAGAGACCCAGTACTTC
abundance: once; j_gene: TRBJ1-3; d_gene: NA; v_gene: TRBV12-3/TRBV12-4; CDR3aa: CASSQEGSGNTIYF; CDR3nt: TGTGCCAGCAGCCAGGAGGGTTCTGGAAACACCATATATTTT
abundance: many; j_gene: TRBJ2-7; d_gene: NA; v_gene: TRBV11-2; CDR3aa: CASSFAQTYEQYF; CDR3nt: TGTGCCAGCAGCTTCGCCCAAACCTACGAGCAGTACTTC
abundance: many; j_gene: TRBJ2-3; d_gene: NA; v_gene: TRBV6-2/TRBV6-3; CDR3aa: CASRRDPATDTQYF; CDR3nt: TGTGCCAGCAGACGGGACCCCGCCACAGATACGCAGTATTTT
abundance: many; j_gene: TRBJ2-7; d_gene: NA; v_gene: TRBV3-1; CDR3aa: CASSQGYLYEQYF; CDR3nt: TGTGCCAGCAGCCAAGGATATCTTTACGAGCAGTACTTC
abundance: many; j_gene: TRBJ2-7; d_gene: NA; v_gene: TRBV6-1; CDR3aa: CASSETRTYEQYF; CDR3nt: TGTGCCAGCAGTGAAACCCGAACCTACGAGCAGTACTTC
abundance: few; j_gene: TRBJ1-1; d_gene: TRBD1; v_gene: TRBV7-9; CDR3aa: CAIGQGRTKAFF; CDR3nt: TGTGCCATCGGACAGGGAAGGACTAAAGCTTTCTTT
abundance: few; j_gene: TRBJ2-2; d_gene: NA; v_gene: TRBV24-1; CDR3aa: CATSDRPTNTGELFF; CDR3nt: TGTGCCACCAGTGATCGACCTACGAACACCGGGGAGCTGTTTTTT
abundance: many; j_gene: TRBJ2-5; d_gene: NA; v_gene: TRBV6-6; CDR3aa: CASSYVPGDEETQYF; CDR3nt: TGTGCCAGCAGTTACGTCCCGGGTGACGAAGAGACCCAGTACTTC
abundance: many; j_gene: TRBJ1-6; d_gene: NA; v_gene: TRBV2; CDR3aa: CASKLGGAPNSPLHF; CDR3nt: TGTGCCAGCAAGCTTGGGGGCGCGCCGAATTCACCCCTCCACTTT
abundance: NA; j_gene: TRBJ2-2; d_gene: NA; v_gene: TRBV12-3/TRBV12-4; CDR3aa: CASSLGFGLFF; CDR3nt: TGTGCCAGCAGTCTAGGTTTTGGGCTGTTTTTT
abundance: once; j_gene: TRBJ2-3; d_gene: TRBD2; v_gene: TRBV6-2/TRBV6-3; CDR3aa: CASSSSGGNSDTQYF; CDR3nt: TGTGCCAGCAGTTCGAGCGGGGGGAATTCAGATACGCAGTATTTT
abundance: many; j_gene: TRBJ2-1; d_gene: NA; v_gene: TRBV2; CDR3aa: CASSAEGGGSYNEQFF; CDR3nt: TGTGCCAGCAGCGCCGAGGGGGGAGGCTCCTACAATGAGCAGTTCTTC
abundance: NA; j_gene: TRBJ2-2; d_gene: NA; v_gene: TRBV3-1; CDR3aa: CASSPFYPNTGELFF; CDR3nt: TGTGCCAGCAGCCCATTTTACCCGAACACCGGGGAGCTGTTTTTT
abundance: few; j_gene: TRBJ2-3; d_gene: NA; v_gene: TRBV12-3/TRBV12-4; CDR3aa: CASSPSPDRDTQYF; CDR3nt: TGTGCCAGCAGTCCATCCCCTGACAGGGATACGCAGTATTTT
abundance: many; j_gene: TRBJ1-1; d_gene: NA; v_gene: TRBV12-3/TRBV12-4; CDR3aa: CASSFRGTTSTEAFF; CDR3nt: TGTGCCAGCAGCTTTCGAGGTACTACGAGTACTGAAGCTTTCTTT